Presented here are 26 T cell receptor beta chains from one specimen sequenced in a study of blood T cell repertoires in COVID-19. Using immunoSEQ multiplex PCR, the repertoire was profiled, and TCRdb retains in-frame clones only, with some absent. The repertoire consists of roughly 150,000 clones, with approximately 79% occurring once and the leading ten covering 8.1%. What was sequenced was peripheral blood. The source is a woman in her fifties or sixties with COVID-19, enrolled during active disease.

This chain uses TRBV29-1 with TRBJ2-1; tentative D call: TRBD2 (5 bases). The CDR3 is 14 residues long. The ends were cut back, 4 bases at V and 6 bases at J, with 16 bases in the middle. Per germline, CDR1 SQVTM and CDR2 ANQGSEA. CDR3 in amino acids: CSVVGLVTINEQFF. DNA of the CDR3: TGCAGCGTTGTAGGGCTAGTGACTATCAATGAGCAGTTCTTC.

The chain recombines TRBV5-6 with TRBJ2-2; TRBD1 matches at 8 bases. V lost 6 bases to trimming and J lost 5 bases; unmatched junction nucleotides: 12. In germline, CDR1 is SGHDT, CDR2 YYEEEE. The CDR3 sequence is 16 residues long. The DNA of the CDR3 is TGTGCCAGCACCCCAGTCGGACAGGGTCGAACCGGGGAGCTGTTTTTT. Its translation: CASTPVGQGRTGELFF.

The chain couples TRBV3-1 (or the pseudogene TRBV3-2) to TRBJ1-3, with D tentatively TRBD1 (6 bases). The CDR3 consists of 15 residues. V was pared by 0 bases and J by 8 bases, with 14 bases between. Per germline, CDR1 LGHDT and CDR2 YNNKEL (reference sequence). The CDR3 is CASSQDTGQWDTIYF. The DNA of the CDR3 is TGTGCCAGCAGCCAAGATACGGGACAATGGGACACCATATATTTT.

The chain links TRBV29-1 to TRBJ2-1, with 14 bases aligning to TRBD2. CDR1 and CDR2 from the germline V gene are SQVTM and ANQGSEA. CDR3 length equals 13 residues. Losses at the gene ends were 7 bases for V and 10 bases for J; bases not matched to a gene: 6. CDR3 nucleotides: TGCAGCGCGACTAGCGGGGGGGCCGGGGAGCAGTTCTTC. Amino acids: CSATSGGAGEQFF.

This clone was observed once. The CDR3 protein is CASSPQQGVDTQYF. DNA for the CDR3: TGTGCCAGCTCACCACAACAGGGAGTAGATACGCAGTATTTT. The chain has TRBV18 and TRBJ2-3; a weak D match, TRBD1 (6 bases). Looked up from germline, CDR1 is KGHSH and CDR2 is LQKENI. The CDR3 covers 14 residues. Trimming took 1 base from V and 5 from J, leaving 10 bases between them.

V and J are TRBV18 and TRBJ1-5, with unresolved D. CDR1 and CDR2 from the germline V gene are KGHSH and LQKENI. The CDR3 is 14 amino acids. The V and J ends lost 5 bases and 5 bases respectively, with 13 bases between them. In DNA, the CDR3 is TGTGCCAGCTCATCCGAGAGCGGCGATCAGCCCCAGCATTTT. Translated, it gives CASSSESGDQPQHF.

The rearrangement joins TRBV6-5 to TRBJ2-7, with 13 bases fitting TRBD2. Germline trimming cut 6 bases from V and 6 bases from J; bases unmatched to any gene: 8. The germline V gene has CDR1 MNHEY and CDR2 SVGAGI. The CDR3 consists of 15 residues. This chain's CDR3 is CASSRGTSGKREQYF. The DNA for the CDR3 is TGTGCCAGCAGCCGAGGGACTAGCGGGAAACGCGAGCAGTACTTC.

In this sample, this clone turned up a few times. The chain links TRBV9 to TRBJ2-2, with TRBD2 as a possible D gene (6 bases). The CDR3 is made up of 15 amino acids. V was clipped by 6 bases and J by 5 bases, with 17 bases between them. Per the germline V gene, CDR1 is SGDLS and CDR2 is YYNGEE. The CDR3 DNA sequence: TGTGCCAGCAACCTTGACGGGAGTGGGACCGGGGAGCTGTTTTTT. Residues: CASNLDGSGTGELFF.

CDR3 nucleotide sequence: TGTGCCAGCTCACCTTTACGGACACCCCAATGGGGGCGACAAGAGACCCAGTACTTC. This gives the protein CASSPLRTPQWGRQETQYF. The V call is TRBV18, the J call TRBJ2-5, with D maybe TRBD1 (6 bases). Germline CDR1 is KGHSH and CDR2 is LQKENI. The CDR3 consists of 19 residues. V was cut by 3 bases and J by 2 bases, with 25 bases left in between.

The CDR3 nucleotides are TGTGCCAGCAGCGCGAATATCTACGAGCAGTACTTC. It translates to CASSANIYEQYF. The chain carries TRBV12-3 or TRBV12-4 and TRBJ2-7; D is unclear. V lost 6 bases and J 3 bases, leaving 9 bases between the germline ends. The CDR3 has 12 residues.

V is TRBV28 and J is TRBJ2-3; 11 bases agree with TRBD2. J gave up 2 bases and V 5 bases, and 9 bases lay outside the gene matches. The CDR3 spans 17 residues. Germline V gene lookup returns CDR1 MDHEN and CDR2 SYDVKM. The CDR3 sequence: CASSSPGTSGNTDTQYF. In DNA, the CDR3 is TGTGCCAGCAGTAGCCCTGGGACTAGCGGAAACACAGATACGCAGTATTTT.

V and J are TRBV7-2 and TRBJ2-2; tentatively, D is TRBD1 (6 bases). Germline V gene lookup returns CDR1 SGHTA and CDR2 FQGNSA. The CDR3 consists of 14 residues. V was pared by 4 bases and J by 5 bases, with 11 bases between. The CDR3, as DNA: TGTGCCAGCAGCTCTAGGACAGCGACCGGGGAGCTGTTTTTT. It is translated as CASSSRTATGELFF.

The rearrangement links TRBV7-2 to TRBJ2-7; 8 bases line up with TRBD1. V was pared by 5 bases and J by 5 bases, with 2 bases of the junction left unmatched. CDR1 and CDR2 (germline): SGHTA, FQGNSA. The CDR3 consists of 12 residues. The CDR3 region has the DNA TGTGCCAGCAGCCGGACAGGGAACGAGCAGTACTTC. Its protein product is CASSRTGNEQYF.

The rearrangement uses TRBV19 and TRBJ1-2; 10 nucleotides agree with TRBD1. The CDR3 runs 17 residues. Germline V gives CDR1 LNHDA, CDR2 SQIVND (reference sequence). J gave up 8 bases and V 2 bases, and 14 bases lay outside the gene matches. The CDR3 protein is CASSIPPPGTGAGGYTF. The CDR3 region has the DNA TGTGCCAGTAGTATACCCCCCCCCGGGACAGGGGCCGGCGGCTACACCTTC.

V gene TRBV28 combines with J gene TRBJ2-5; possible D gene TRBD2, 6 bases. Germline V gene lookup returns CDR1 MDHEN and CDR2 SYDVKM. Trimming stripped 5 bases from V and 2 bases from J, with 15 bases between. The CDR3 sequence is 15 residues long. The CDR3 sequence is CASSPRDGGQETQYF. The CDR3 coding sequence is TGTGCCAGCAGTCCCCGGGATGGAGGGCAAGAGACCCAGTACTTC.

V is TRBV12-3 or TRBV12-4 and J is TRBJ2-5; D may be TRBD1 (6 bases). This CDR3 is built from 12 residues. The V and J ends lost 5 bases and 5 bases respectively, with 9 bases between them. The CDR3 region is CASSPGVETQYF. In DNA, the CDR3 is TGTGCCAGCAGTCCAGGGGTGGAGACCCAGTACTTC.

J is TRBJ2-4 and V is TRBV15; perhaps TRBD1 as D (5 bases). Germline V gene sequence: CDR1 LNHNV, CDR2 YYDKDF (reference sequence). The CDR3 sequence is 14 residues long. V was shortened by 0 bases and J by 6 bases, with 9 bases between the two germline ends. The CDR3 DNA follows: TGTGCCACCAGCAGAGATAAGGGGCGAAACATTCAGTACTTC. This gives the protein CATSRDKGRNIQYF.

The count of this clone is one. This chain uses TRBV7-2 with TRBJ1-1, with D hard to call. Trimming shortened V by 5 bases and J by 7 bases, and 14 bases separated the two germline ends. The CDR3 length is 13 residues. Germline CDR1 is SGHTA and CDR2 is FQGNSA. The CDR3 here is CASSALWYGEAFF. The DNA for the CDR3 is TGTGCCAGCAGCGCACTATGGTACGGTGAAGCTTTCTTT.

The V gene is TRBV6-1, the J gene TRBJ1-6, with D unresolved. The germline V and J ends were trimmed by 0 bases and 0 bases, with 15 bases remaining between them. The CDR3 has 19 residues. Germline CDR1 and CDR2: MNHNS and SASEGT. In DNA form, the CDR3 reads TGTGCCAGCAGTGAAGCACGGACGCGGGGAGCCTCCTATAATTCACCCCTCCACTTT. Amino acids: CASSEARTRGASYNSPLHF.

The CDR3 bases are TGTGCCAGCAGTACCCCCGCGGACAGGGCCACTGAAGCTTTCTTT. This codes for CASSTPADRATEAFF. The chain has TRBV6-6 and TRBJ1-1; 8 bases fit TRBD1. Trimming at V came to 5 bases and at J to 4 bases, leaving 9 bases not matched to a gene. CDR1 is MNHNY and CDR2 is SVGAGI in the germline V gene (reference sequence). The CDR3 sequence is 15 residues long.

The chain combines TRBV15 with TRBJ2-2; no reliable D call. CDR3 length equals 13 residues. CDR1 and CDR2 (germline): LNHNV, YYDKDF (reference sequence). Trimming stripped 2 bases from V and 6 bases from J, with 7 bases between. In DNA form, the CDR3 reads TGTGCCACCAGCAGAAGTCGGGCCGGGGAGCTGTTTTTT. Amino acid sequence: CATSRSRAGELFF.

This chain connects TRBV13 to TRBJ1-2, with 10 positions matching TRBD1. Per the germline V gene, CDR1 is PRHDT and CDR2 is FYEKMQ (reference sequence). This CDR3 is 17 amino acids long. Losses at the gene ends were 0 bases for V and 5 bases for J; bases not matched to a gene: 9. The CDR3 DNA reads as TGTGCCAGCAGCTTAGGCCCGACAGGGGGCCTTAGATATGGCTACACCTTC. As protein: CASSLGPTGGLRYGYTF.

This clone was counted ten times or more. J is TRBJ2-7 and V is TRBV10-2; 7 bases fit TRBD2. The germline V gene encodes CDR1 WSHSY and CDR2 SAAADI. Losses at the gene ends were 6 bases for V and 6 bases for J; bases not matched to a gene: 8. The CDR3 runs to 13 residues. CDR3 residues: CASRRTSTGEQYV. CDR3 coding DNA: TGCGCCAGCAGACGGACTAGTACTGGCGAGCAGTACGTC.

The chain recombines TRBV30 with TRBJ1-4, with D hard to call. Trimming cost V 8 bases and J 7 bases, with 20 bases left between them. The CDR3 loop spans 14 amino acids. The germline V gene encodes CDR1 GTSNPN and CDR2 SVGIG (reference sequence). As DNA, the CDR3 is TGTGCCGCGGGTCTAACATCGGGTAGTGAAAAACTGTTTTTT. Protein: CAAGLTSGSEKLFF. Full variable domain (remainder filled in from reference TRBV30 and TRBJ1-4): SQTIHQWPATLVQPVGSPLSLECTVEGTSNPNLYWYRQAAGRGLQLLFYSVGIGQISSEVPQNLSASRPQDRQFILSSKKLLLSDSGFYLCAAGLTSGSEKLFFGSGTQLSVL.

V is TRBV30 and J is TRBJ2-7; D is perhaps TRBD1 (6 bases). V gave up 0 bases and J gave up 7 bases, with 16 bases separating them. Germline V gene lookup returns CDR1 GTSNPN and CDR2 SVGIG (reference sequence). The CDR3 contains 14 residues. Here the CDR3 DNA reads TGTGCCTGGAGTGTACCCCGACAGGCCTCTGAGCAGTACTTC. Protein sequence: CAWSVPRQASEQYF.

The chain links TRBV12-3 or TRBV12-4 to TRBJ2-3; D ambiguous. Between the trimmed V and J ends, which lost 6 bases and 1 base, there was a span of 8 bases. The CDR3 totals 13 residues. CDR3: CASSRVGTDTQYF. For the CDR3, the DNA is TGTGCCAGCAGCCGAGTTGGCACAGATACGCAGTATTTT.